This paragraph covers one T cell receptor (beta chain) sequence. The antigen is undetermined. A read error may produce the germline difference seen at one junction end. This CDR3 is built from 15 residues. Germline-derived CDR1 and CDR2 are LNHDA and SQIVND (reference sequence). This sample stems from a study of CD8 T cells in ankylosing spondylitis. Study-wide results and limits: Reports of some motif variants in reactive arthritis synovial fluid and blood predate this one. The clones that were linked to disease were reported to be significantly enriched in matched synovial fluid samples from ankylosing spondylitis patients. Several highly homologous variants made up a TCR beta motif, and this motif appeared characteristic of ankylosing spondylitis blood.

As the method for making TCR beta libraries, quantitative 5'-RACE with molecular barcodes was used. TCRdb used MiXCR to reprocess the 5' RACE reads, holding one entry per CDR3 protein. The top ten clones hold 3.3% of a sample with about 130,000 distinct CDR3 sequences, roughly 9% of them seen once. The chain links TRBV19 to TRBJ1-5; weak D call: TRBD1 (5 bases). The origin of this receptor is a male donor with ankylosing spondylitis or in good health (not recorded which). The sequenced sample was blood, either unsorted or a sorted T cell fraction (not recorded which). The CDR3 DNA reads TGTGCCAGTAGTGCCAGGGTCGGAGGCAATCAGCCCCATCATTTT. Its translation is CASSARVGGNQPHHF. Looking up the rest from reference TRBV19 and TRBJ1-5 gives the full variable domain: DGGITQSPKYLFRKEGQNVTLSCEQNLNHDAMYWYRQDPGQGLRLIYYSQIVNDFQKGDIAEGYSVSREKKESFPLTVTSAQKNPTAFYLCASSARVGGNQPHHFGDGTRLSIL.